The sequence of this T cell receptor (beta chain) was determined in a study of T-cell reconstitution after alpha-beta-depleted transplantation in children. This clonotype has ten or more counts. V lost 4 bases and J lost 2, with 11 bases in between. CDR3 size: 14 residues. The V gene's germline CDR1 is SEHNR and CDR2 FQNEAQ (reference sequence). TCRbeta library preparation incorporated unique molecular identifiers. TCRdb reprocessed the PCR reads with MiXCR, giving one entry per CDR3 protein. The table lists 600,000 or so distinct CDR3 sequences, about 21% of them singletons. The starting material was PBMCs, mostly from graft donor cells, obtained 360 days after TCRalphabeta/CD19-depleted stem cell transplant. The chain joins TRBV7-9 to TRBJ1-2; no reliable D call. This TCR was recovered from a boy younger than two who had a stem cell transplant for acute myeloid leukemia, so the T cells may come from the graft donor. The CDR3 region is CASSSPDYNYGYTF. The CDR3 DNA is TGTGCCAGCAGCTCCCCGGACTACAACTATGGCTACACCTTC.